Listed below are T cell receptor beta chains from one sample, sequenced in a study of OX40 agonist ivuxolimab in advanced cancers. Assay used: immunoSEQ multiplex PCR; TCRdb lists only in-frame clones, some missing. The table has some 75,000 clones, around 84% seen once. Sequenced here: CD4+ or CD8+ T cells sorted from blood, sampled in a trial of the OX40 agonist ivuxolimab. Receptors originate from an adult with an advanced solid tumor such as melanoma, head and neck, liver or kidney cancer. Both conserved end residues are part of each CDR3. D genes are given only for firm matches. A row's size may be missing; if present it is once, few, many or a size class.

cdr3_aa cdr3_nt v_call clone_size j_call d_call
CASSADPSGNQPQHF TGTGCCAGCAGCGCCGACCCGTCTGGCAATCAGCCCCAGCATTTT TRBV9 . TRBJ1-5 .
CAISEGTREGNEQYF TGTGCCATCAGTGAGGGTACCAGGGAAGGTAACGAGCAGTACTTC TRBV10-3 . TRBJ2-7 .
CASSPHKETQYF TGTGCCAGCAGCCCTCACAAGGAGACCCAGTACTTC TRBV7-8 . TRBJ2-5 .
CASSPQDRQETQYF TGTGCCAGCAGTCCCCAGGACAGACAAGAGACCCAGTACTTC TRBV28 . TRBJ2-5 .
CASRINQYTGELFF TGTGCCAGTAGAATAAACCAGTACACCGGGGAGCTGTTTTTT TRBV19 . TRBJ2-2 .
CASSYRVLADTQYF TGTGCCAGCAGTTACAGGGTCCTGGCAGATACGCAGTATTTT TRBV9 . TRBJ2-3 .
CASSQTGVGTGELFF TGTGCCAGCAGCCAAACAGGGGTTGGCACCGGGGAGCTGTTTTTT TRBV9 . TRBJ2-2 TRBD1
CASSSRAPYGYTF TGTGCCAGCAGTTCAAGGGCCCCCTATGGCTACACCTTC TRBV6-5 few TRBJ1-2 .
CSVEALTRGIRGDVYGYTF TGCAGCGTTGAAGCTTTAACAAGGGGGATCAGGGGTGACGTCTATGGCTACACCTTC TRBV29-1 . TRBJ1-2 .
CASSLAGADTEAFF TGCGCCAGCAGCTTGGCCGGGGCAGACACTGAAGCTTTCTTT TRBV5-1 . TRBJ1-1 .
CASSPRENTEAFF TGTGCCAGCTCACCAAGGGAGAACACTGAAGCTTTCTTT TRBV18 few TRBJ1-1 .
CSVVGIAVTGELFF TGCAGCGTTGTTGGAATAGCGGTCACCGGGGAGCTGTTTTTT TRBV29-1 few TRBJ2-2 .
CASSLGGYRTDTQYF TGTGCCAGCAGCTTAGGAGGCTACCGCACAGATACGCAGTATTTT TRBV7-9 once TRBJ2-3 .
CASSIVTYNEQFF TGTGCCAGCAGCATTGTAACCTACAATGAGCAGTTCTTC TRBV7-2 . TRBJ2-1 .
CASSEGRQGTAFF TGCGCCAGCAGTGAGGGGAGACAGGGGACAGCTTTCTTT TRBV10-1 . TRBJ1-1 TRBD1
CASTTGYGYTF TGTGCCAGCACCACGGGGTATGGCTACACCTTC TRBV6-5 . TRBJ1-2 .
CSVHNGGDTEAFF TGCAGCGTTCACAACGGCGGGGACACTGAAGCTTTCTTT TRBV29-1 few TRBJ1-1 .
CASSFLYTIYF TGTGCCAGCAGTTTTTTATACACCATATATTTT TRBV28 . TRBJ1-3 .
CASSQDSRASEAFF TGCGCCAGCAGCCAAGACAGCAGGGCAAGTGAAGCTTTCTTT TRBV4-3 . TRBJ1-1 .
CASSTGRPSTTEAFF TGCGCCAGCAGCACGGGACGGCCCTCCACCACTGAAGCTTTCTTT TRBV5-1 . TRBJ1-1 .
CASSLAAGPQETQYF TGCGCCAGCAGCTTGGCCGCGGGGCCCCAAGAGACCCAGTACTTC TRBV5-1 . TRBJ2-5 .
CASSQEGFSTDTQYF TGTGCCAGCTCCCAAGAAGGATTTAGCACAGATACGCAGTATTTT TRBV6-5 . TRBJ2-3 .
CASSSTGGFTGNTIYF TGTGCCAGCAGTTCGACAGGGGGATTCACTGGAAACACCATATATTTT TRBV27 . TRBJ1-3 TRBD1
CASSPRLSGGSGANVLTF TGTGCCAGCAGCCCCAGACTCAGCGGGGGCTCTGGGGCCAACGTCCTGACTTTC TRBV7-2 . TRBJ2-6 TRBD2
CASSLGGLAWVLTF TGTGCCAGCAGCCTAGGGGGGCTCGCTTGGGTCCTGACTTTC TRBV7-2 . TRBJ2-6 .
CASSLEGVHEKLFF TGTGCCAGCAGCTTAGAAGGGGTCCATGAAAAACTGTTTTTT TRBV7-2 few TRBJ1-4 .
CASSTRGERYGYTF TGTGCCAGCAGCACCCGGGGTGAGCGCTATGGCTACACCTTC TRBV7-2 . TRBJ1-2 .
CAGKEAGGTGELFF TGTGCCGGAAAGGAGGCAGGGGGGACCGGGGAGCTGTTTTTT TRBV6-5 . TRBJ2-2 .
CASSQELLGGDTQYF TGTGCCAGCAGCCAAGAGCTCCTGGGCGGAGATACGCAGTATTTT TRBV14 . TRBJ2-3 .
CASLPDRSNQPQHF TGTGCCAGCCTCCCGGACAGGAGCAATCAGCCCCAGCATTTT TRBV6-1 . TRBJ1-5 TRBD1
CAIPVPGSPLHF TGTGCCATCCCCGTTCCGGGATCACCCCTCCACTTT TRBV27 . TRBJ1-6 .
CASSLANSGGTDTQYF TGTGCCAGCAGCTTAGCGAATAGCGGGGGCACAGATACGCAGTATTTT TRBV7-8 . TRBJ2-3 TRBD2
CASSSTGERGGYTF TGTGCCAGCAGCTCGACAGGGGAAAGGGGTGGCTACACCTTC TRBV11-3 . TRBJ1-2 TRBD1
CASSQQGWSYNEQFF TGTGCCAGCAGTCAACAGGGATGGTCCTACAATGAGCAGTTCTTC TRBV6-5 . TRBJ2-1 .
CASSPGQNYGYTF TGTGCCAGCAGCCCGGGACAGAACTATGGCTACACCTTC TRBV7-2 once TRBJ1-2 TRBD1
CASSQGPRGGTQYF TGCGCCAGCAGCCAGGGGCCCCGAGGCGGGACCCAGTACTTC TRBV5-1 once TRBJ2-5 .
CASSSAAGGHTDTQYF TGTGCCAGCAGCTCCGCAGCGGGGGGACACACAGATACGCAGTATTTT TRBV5-4 . TRBJ2-3 TRBD2
CASNRGASDSPLHF TGTGCCAGCAACCGAGGGGCGTCAGATTCACCCCTCCACTTT TRBV7-6 . TRBJ1-6 .
CASSEAGTGLSKNIQYF TGTGCCAGCAGCGAGGCGGGGACAGGTTTATCCAAAAACATTCAGTACTTC TRBV13 . TRBJ2-4 TRBD1